The clone carrying this T cell receptor beta chain turned up a few times. What it binds is not known. This specimen comes from a study of vaccination and CD4 T cells after COVID-19. Germline V gene sequence: CDR1 KGHDR, CDR2 SFDVKD. The CDR3 spans 12 residues. V lost 7 bases, J lost 7 bases, and 10 bases lay in between. The Oncomine TCR Beta short-read assay was what sequenced the DNA obtained from cultured CD4+ T cells. Genomic DNA was drawn out of CD4+ T cells grown in culture. Using its own MiXCR run on the PCR reads, TCRdb lists one record per CDR3 protein. The sample shows about 11,000 distinct CDR3 sequences, about 30% of them seen only once. Treatment given: roughly 10-day PBMC culture with coronavirus spike peptide pools or control peptides (ViraFEST assay). Researchers collected the unexposed donor's CD4+ T cells before the COVID-19 pandemic (2011-2018).

The chain combines TRBV24-1 with TRBJ2-1; D remains ambiguous. The receptor's source is a human donor in good health. The sample consisted of CD4+ T cells from blood, cultured in vitro. CDR3 amino acids: CATRARTNEQFF. Written as DNA, the CDR3 is TGTGCCACCAGGGCACGAACGAATGAGCAGTTCTTC.